This TCR beta chain was sequenced during a study of blood T cell repertoires in COVID-19. Background on the study: The United States, Italy and Spain provided the acute and convalescent COVID-19 samples.

Source study methods: Amplification from reference gene primers served as the basis for estimated nucleated cell counts. Sequencing used immunoSEQ multiplex PCR; TCRdb keeps in-frame clones, though not all of them. V and J calls and clone size are those listed in that table; D and trimming were worked out from the DNA. The data contain 200,000 to 250,000 clones, 75% to 90% of them seen just once; the ten biggest clones take up 3.5% to 4.5%. Unmatched junction bases numbered 3, after V lost 2 bases and J lost 1 base. CDR1 and CDR2 from the germline V gene are LGHDT and YNNKEL (reference sequence). The CDR3 is made up of 16 amino acids. In terms of age and location, participants ranged from roughly 18 to 90 years and lived in about 25 US areas. Clinical history as reported by participants underpinned cohort assignment.

V and J are TRBV3-1 (or the pseudogene TRBV3-2) and TRBJ2-2; 8 bases are shared with TRBD2. This clonotype was obtained from a woman in her thirties or forties with acute COVID-19. Sequencing was performed on PBMCs or T cells enriched from blood (not recorded which). CDR3 coding DNA: TGTGCCAGCAGCCAATCAAGCGGGGGGAACACCGGGGAGCTGTTTTTT. Its translation is CASSQSSGGNTGELFF.